These 31 T cell receptor beta chains were sequenced from one sample in a study of cytomegalovirus exposure and HLA in healthy donors. Only in-frame clones appear in the TCRdb table, and some are missing; sequencing was by immunoSEQ multiplex PCR. Of some 120,000 clones detected, approximately 90% appear once; the ten largest clones hold 1.5% to 2%. Sequences were obtained from PBMCs. All receptors come from a woman aged 18-30 years in good health and CMV-seronegative.

The chain has TRBV7-3 and TRBJ2-1, with 7 bases lining up with TRBD2. V gave up 3 bases and J gave up 7 bases; unmatched junction bases: 9. The CDR3 totals 15 residues. CDR1 is SGHTA, CDR2 FQGTGA, per germline. The CDR3 nucleotides read TGTGCCAGCAGCTTCGGGGGAGGGCCAGGGAATGAGCAGTTCTTC. Residues: CASSFGGGPGNEQFF.

The chain recombines TRBV6-1 with TRBJ1-3, with D hard to call. CDR3 size: 14 residues. Germline CDR1 reads MNHNS; CDR2 reads SASEGT. Trimming took off 3 bases at V and 0 bases at J, with 6 bases between the two ends. The CDR3 nucleotides read TGTGCCAGCAGTGAGAGAGACTCTGGAAACACCATATATTTT. This gives the protein CASSERDSGNTIYF.

The V call is TRBV2, the J call TRBJ2-5; TRBD2 might be the D (5 bases). CDR3 length: 11 amino acids. The V and J ends lost 4 bases and 5 bases respectively, with 5 bases between them. The germline CDR1 and CDR2 sequences are SNHLY and FYNNEI. The CDR3 here is CASSGGETQYF. The CDR3 region has the DNA TGTGCCAGCAGTGGCGGGGAGACCCAGTACTTC.

The table lists this clone with a count of one. V usage is TRBV7-8 and J usage is TRBJ1-1; maybe TRBD1 (6 bases). Trimming removed 1 base from V and 4 bases from J, with 13 bases in between. In germline, CDR1 is SGHVS, CDR2 FQNEAQ. This CDR3 has 15 residues. CDR3 sequence reads: CASSLGRGWGTEAFF. Here the CDR3 DNA reads TGTGCCAGCAGCTTAGGCAGGGGATGGGGCACTGAAGCTTTCTTT.

This chain joins TRBV2 and TRBJ2-7; 7 bases match TRBD1. The CDR3 runs 16 residues. Trimming cost V 6 bases and J 3 bases; bases outside gene matches: 14. CDR1 SNHLY and CDR2 FYNNEI come from the germline V gene. DNA for the CDR3: TGTGCCAGCAGAAAAGGGGGCAGGGGCCAATTCTACGAGCAGTACTTC. As protein: CASRKGGRGQFYEQYF. Variable domain in full (rest from reference TRBV2 and TRBJ2-7): EPEVTQTPSHQVTQMGQEVILRCVPISNHLYFYWYRQILGQKVEFLVSFYNNEISEKSEIFDDQFSVERPDGSNFTLKIRSTKLEDSAMYFCASRKGGRGQFYEQYFGPGTRLTVT.

The J gene is TRBJ2-7, the V gene TRBV18; TRBD2 agrees at 11 bases. Trimming took 2 bases from V and 0 from J; bases not matched to a gene: 12. The CDR3 runs to 19 residues. From germline, CDR1 is KGHSH and CDR2 LQKENI. CDR3 bases: TGTGCCAGCTCACCATTAACTAGCGGGAGTGGGGCCCTCTCCTACGAGCAGTACTTC. It yields the protein CASSPLTSGSGALSYEQYF. The variable domain in full, completed from reference TRBV18 and TRBJ2-7, reads NAGVMQNPRHLVRRRGQEARLRCSPMKGHSHVYWYRQLPEEGLKFMVYLQKENIIDESGMPKERFSAEFPKEGPSILRIQQVVRGDSAAYFCASSPLTSGSGALSYEQYFGPGTRLTVT.

The chain recombines TRBV6-1 with TRBJ1-5; possible D gene TRBD1, 6 bases. The CDR3 is 15 amino acids. Germline V gives CDR1 MNHNS, CDR2 SASEGT. V gave up 7 bases and J gave up 2 bases, with 15 bases separating them. Here the CDR3 DNA reads TGTGCCAGCACCGAGTGGGGGCCGGGCAATCAGCCCCAGCATTTT. This gives the protein CASTEWGPGNQPQHF.

This chain links TRBV6-1 with TRBJ1-1; a possible D gene is TRBD1 (6 bases). The CDR3 has 13 amino acids. Trimming stripped 4 bases from V and 8 bases from J, with 14 bases between. Per germline, CDR1 MNHNS and CDR2 SASEGT. CDR3 coding DNA: TGTGCCAGCAGTGGCGGACAGCTTTTAGAAGCTTTCTTT. Translation gives CASSGGQLLEAFF.

V and J are TRBV5-4 and TRBJ2-2; the match to TRBD2 covers 9 bases. The CDR3 contains 16 residues. V was pared by 2 bases and J by 7 bases, with 9 bases of the junction left unmatched. Germline V CDR1 and CDR2: SGHNT, YYREEE (reference sequence). DNA of the CDR3: TGTGCCAGCAGCTTAGGCAGCGGGGGGTTTGACGGGGAGCTGTTTTTT. Translating it yields CASSLGSGGFDGELFF.

The chain employs TRBV27 and TRBJ1-5, with 7 bases lining up with TRBD1. J gave up 0 bases and V 3 bases, and 8 bases lay outside the gene matches. The CDR3 totals 17 residues. In germline, CDR1 is MNHEY, CDR2 SMNVEV (reference sequence). The CDR3 bases are TGTGCCAGCAGTTTTTTTGGGACAGATCTTAGCAATCAGCCCCAGCATTTT. As protein: CASSFFGTDLSNQPQHF.

V gene TRBV6-4 combines with J gene TRBJ1-1; D is unclear. This CDR3 is 13 amino acids long. CDR1 is MRHNA and CDR2 is SNTAGT in the germline V gene. V lost 2 bases and J lost 7, with 11 bases in between. The CDR3 DNA reads TGTGCCAGCAGTGACATTGGAGGGAGTGAAGCTTTCTTT. The encoded protein is CASSDIGGSEAFF.

The chain recombines TRBV5-4 with TRBJ1-2; 7 bases match TRBD1. V was clipped by 5 bases and J by 2 bases; unmatched bases: 12. Germline CDR1 is SGHNT and CDR2 is YYREEE (reference sequence). The CDR3 is 16 amino acids. The CDR3: CASRYRQGPTNYGYTF. The CDR3 nucleotides are TGTGCCAGCAGATACCGACAGGGACCTACGAACTATGGCTACACCTTC.

The chain has TRBV4-1 and TRBJ1-2; 7 nucleotides line up with TRBD1. The J segment lost 8 bases and the V segment lost 4 bases, leaving 7 bases of the junction unmatched. This CDR3 spans 13 amino acids. In germline, CDR1 is MGHRA, CDR2 YSYEKL. CDR3 in DNA: TGCGCCAGCAGCCCCACAGGGGCGGGAGGCTACACCTTC. Protein sequence: CASSPTGAGGYTF.

J is TRBJ1-1 and V is TRBV5-1; possible D gene TRBD1, 6 bases. The CDR3 length is 14 residues. V gave up 5 bases and J gave up 3 bases, with 14 bases separating them. Germline lookup yields CDR1 SGHRS and CDR2 YFSETQ. CDR3 region: CASRQREGDTEAFF. Written as DNA, the CDR3 is TGCGCCAGCAGGCAAAGGGAGGGGGACACTGAAGCTTTCTTT.

This chain joins TRBV11-2 and TRBJ2-7; 8 bases line up with TRBD2. Germline lookup yields CDR1 SGHAT and CDR2 FQNNGV. The CDR3 totals 15 residues. J was trimmed by 3 bases and V by 3 bases; bases with no gene match: 7. CDR3 DNA sequence: TGTGCCAGCAGCTTCCTAACTAGCGGAGGCTACGAGCAGTACTTC. It codes for CASSFLTSGGYEQYF.

This chain uses TRBV2 with TRBJ2-7; 11 nucleotides align to TRBD1. Germline-derived CDR1 and CDR2 are SNHLY and FYNNEI. The CDR3 covers 14 residues. V shed 6 bases and J 2 bases; nucleotides not matched to a gene: 3. CDR3 nucleotides: TGTGCCAGCAGCCGGGACAGGGGGACCTACGAGCAGTACTTC. Translating it yields CASSRDRGTYEQYF.

The chain uses TRBV6-5 and TRBJ2-2; D perhaps matches TRBD1 (7 bases). V lost 2 bases to trimming and J lost 7 bases, with 14 bases between them. The germline V gene encodes CDR1 MNHEY and CDR2 SVGAGI. This CDR3 has 15 amino acids. As DNA, the CDR3 is TGTGCCAGCAGTTACGGGGGGACAGCACACGGGGAGCTGTTTTTT. Its protein is CASSYGGTAHGELFF.

The chain is built from TRBV6-4 and TRBJ2-1; 8 bases map to TRBD1. Germline CDR1 and CDR2: MRHNA and SNTAGT. V lost 0 bases, J lost 7 bases, and 2 bases stayed unmatched. The CDR3 runs to 14 residues. The CDR3: CASSDSQGANEQFF. CDR3 sequence (DNA): TGTGCCAGCAGTGACTCGCAGGGGGCAAATGAGCAGTTCTTC.

The V gene is TRBV2, the J gene TRBJ1-5; D remains ambiguous. Deletions cut 6 bases from V and 0 bases from J, with 15 bases between. The germline CDR1 and CDR2 sequences are SNHLY and FYNNEI. This CDR3 spans 16 amino acids. CDR3 DNA sequence: TGTGCCAGCAGGGCCGCCGGAGGGAATAGCAATCAGCCCCAGCATTTT. Amino acids: CASRAAGGNSNQPQHF.

CDR3 amino acids: CASSFLGGMRVNTEAFF. Here the CDR3 DNA reads TGTGCCAGCAGTTTTCTAGGGGGCATGAGGGTCAACACTGAAGCTTTCTTT. This chain connects TRBV7-9 to TRBJ1-1; TRBD1 matches 7 bases. The germline gives CDR1 SEHNR, CDR2 FQNEAQ (reference sequence). The CDR3 runs 17 residues. The V segment lost 6 bases and the J segment 2 bases; nucleotides outside the gene matches: 15.

CDR3 nucleotide sequence: TGCGCCAGCAGCTTGGGGGGCGGACAGGGGAACACTGAAGCTTTCTTT. Amino acids: CASSLGGGQGNTEAFF. J is TRBJ1-1 and V is TRBV5-1; 8 bases agree with TRBD1. With V trimmed by 0 bases and J by 1 base, 5 bases remained unmatched. Germline assignment: CDR1 SGHRS and CDR2 YFSETQ. The CDR3 sequence is 16 residues long.

The chain combines TRBV18 with TRBJ1-2; D may be TRBD1 (6 bases). Germline V gene lookup returns CDR1 KGHSH and CDR2 LQKENI. The CDR3 runs to 14 residues. With 5 bases removed from V and 8 bases from J, the gap between germline ends came to 18 bases. Here the CDR3 DNA reads TGTGCCAGCTCAACTTACAGGGAACGAGGGGGCTACACCTTC. This codes for CASSTYRERGGYTF.

The V gene is TRBV13, the J gene TRBJ2-7; 8 nucleotides match TRBD2. Germline V gene lookup returns CDR1 PRHDT and CDR2 FYEKMQ (reference sequence). CDR3 length: 14 amino acids. After removal of 3 bases from V and 3 bases from J, the junction contained 4 bases not matched to a gene. CDR3 residues: CASSLRGALYEQYF. DNA of the CDR3: TGTGCCAGCAGCTTGCGGGGGGCCCTCTACGAGCAGTACTTC.

The count of this clone is one. The CDR3 sequence is CASSLVGQAGNSPLHF. DNA for the CDR3: TGTGCCAGCAGCTTGGTGGGACAGGCTGGAAATTCACCCCTCCACTTT. The J gene is TRBJ1-6, the V gene TRBV5-5; 8 bases are shared with TRBD1. V dropped 0 bases and J dropped 7; count of bases not matched to a gene: 6. In germline, CDR1 is SGHKS, CDR2 YYEKEE (reference sequence). The CDR3 extends over 16 amino acids.

The V call is TRBV5-6, the J call TRBJ2-7; 11 bases map to TRBD2. CDR3 length: 15 amino acids. J gave up 2 bases and V 5 bases, and 6 bases lay outside the gene matches. Germline V gene lookup returns CDR1 SGHDT and CDR2 YYEEEE. The DNA of the CDR3 is TGTGCCAGCAGTATTCGGACTAGCGGGCCCTACGAGCAGTACTTC. It yields the protein CASSIRTSGPYEQYF. The full variable domain, rest sourced from reference TRBV5-6 and TRBJ2-7, is DAGVTQSPTHLIKTRGQQVTLRCSPKSGHDTVSWYQQALGQGPQFIFQYYEEEERQRGNFPDRFSGHQFPNYSSELNVNALLLGDSALYLCASSIRTSGPYEQYFGPGTRLTVT.

The chain carries TRBV5-6 and TRBJ2-3; 7 positions agree with TRBD1. The junction had 9 bases not matched to a gene; V was cut back by 3 bases and J by 2 bases. This CDR3 has 16 residues. Germline V gene lookup returns CDR1 SGHDT and CDR2 YYEEEE. Here the CDR3 reads CASSSGGRLYTDTQYF. In nucleotides, the CDR3 is TGTGCCAGCAGCTCAGGGGGTCGACTCTACACAGATACGCAGTATTTT.

This chain links TRBV6-1 with TRBJ2-7; no clear D gene. CDR1 MNHNS and CDR2 SASEGT come from the germline V gene. CDR3 length: 15 amino acids. V gave up 2 bases and J gave up 0 bases, with 11 bases separating them. Here the CDR3 reads CASSELGTSSYEQYF. As DNA, the CDR3 is TGTGCCAGCAGTGAACTGGGCACAAGCTCCTACGAGCAGTACTTC.

J is TRBJ1-6 and V is TRBV6-5; 7 bases map to TRBD1. Germline V gene sequence: CDR1 MNHEY, CDR2 SVGAGI. The V segment lost 8 bases and the J segment 6 bases; nucleotides outside the gene matches: 4. This CDR3 is 13 amino acids long. The CDR3 coding sequence is TGTGCCAGCCGGGACAGCCCTAATTCACCCCTCCACTTT. It yields the protein CASRDSPNSPLHF.

The V and J genes are TRBV11-2 and TRBJ2-2, with TRBD1 matching 9 bases. Germline-derived CDR1 and CDR2 are SGHAT and FQNNGV. The CDR3 consists of 16 residues. V lost 8 bases, J lost 7 bases, and 14 bases stayed unmatched. This CDR3 is CASAIGAGQGGGELFF. The CDR3 DNA reads as TGTGCCAGCGCCATCGGGGCGGGACAGGGTGGCGGGGAGCTGTTTTTT.

The chain recombines TRBV28 with TRBJ1-1, with D perhaps TRBD1 (5 bases). Trimming took off 3 bases at V and 6 bases at J, with 14 bases between the two ends. This CDR3 has 14 residues. The germline V gene encodes CDR1 MDHEN and CDR2 SYDVKM. The CDR3 nucleotides read TGTGCCAGCAGTTTTCAGGGTTTTATCCCTGAAGCTTTCTTT. Its protein product is CASSFQGFIPEAFF.

V usage is TRBV4-1 and J usage is TRBJ2-1; 11 bases line up with TRBD2. CDR3 length: 14 residues. The germline V gene has CDR1 MGHRA and CDR2 YSYEKL. V lost 6 bases, J lost 9 bases, and 7 bases stayed unmatched. CDR3 sequence: CASSLALAGVEQFF. CDR3 bases: TGCGCCAGCAGTCTTGCACTAGCGGGGGTTGAGCAGTTCTTC.